Listed here is a single T cell receptor (beta chain). Trimming cost V 5 bases and J 7 bases, with 15 bases left between them. The CDR3 is made up of 15 amino acids. Germline V gene data show CDR1 as MDHEN and CDR2 as SYDVKM. TCRdb analysed the 5' RACE reads with MiXCR anew, one entry per CDR3 protein. The sample has under 350,000 distinct CDR3 sequences, roughly 17% seen once. This sample is drawn from a study of T-cell memory formation after mild COVID-19. This clonotype was obtained from a young man who had mild COVID-19 (a few samples of this study predate the infection). Cell type and time point are not known. The chain has TRBV28 and TRBJ1-6; possibly TRBD1 for D (5 bases). The sample consisted of PBMCs or a T cell subset sorted from them (not recorded which). The DNA of the CDR3 is TGTGCCAGCAGTCACTTCGACAGCTCCAATTCACCCCTCCACTTT. It yields the protein CASSHFDSSNSPLHF.